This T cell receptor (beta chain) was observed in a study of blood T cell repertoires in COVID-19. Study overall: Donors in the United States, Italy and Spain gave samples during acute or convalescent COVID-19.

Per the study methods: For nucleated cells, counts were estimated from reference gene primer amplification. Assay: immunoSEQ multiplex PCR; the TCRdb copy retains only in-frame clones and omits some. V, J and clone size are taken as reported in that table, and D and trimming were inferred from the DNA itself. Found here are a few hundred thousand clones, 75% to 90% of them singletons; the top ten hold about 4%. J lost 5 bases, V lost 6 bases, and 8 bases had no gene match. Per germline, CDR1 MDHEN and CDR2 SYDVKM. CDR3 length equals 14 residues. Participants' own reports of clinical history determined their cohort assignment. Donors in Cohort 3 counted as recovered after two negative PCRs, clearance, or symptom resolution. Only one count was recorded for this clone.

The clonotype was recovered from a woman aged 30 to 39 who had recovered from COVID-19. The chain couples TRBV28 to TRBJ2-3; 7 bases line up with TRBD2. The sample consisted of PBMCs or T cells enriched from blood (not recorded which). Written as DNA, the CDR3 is TGTGCCAGCAGCCTTCGGGGGGTTGGAGATACGCAGTATTTT. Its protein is CASSLRGVGDTQYF.